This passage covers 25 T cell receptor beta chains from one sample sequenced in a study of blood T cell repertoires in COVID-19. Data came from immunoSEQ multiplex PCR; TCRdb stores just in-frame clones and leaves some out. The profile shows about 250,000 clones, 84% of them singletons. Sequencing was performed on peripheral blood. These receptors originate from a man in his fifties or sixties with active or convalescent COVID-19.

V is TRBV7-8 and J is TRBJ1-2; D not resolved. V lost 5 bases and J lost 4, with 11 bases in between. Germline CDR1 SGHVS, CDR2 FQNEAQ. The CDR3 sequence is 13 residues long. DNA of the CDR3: TGTGCCAGCAGCATCGACATTCGCTATGGCTACACCTTC. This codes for CASSIDIRYGYTF.

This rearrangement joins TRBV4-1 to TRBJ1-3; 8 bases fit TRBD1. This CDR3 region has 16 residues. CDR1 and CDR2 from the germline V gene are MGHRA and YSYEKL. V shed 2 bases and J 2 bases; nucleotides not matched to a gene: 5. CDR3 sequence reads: CASSQRTGRTGNTIYF. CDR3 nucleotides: TGCGCCAGCAGCCAAAGGACAGGGAGGACTGGAAACACCATATATTTT.

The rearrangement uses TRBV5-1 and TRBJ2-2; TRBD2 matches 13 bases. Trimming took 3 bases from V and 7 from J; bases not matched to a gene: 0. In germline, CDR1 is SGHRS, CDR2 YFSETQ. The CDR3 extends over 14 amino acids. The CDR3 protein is CASSWTSGGGELFF. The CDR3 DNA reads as TGCGCCAGCAGCTGGACTAGCGGGGGCGGGGAGCTGTTTTTT.

CDR3 DNA sequence: TGCGCCAGCAGCCCCTACCCGACAGGGGGCTCCTACGAGCAGTACTTC. It translates to CASSPYPTGGSYEQYF. The chain employs TRBV4-1 and TRBJ2-7; 9 positions match TRBD1. Germline V CDR1 and CDR2: MGHRA, YSYEKL. The CDR3 extends over 16 amino acids. V shed 4 bases and J 0 bases; nucleotides not matched to a gene: 7.

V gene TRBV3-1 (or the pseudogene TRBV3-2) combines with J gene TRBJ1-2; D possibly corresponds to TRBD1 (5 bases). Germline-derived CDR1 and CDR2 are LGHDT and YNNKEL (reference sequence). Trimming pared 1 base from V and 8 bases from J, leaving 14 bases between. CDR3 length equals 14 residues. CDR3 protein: CASSQVGGEGGYTF. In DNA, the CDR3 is TGTGCCAGCAGCCAAGTCGGAGGGGAAGGAGGCTACACCTTC.

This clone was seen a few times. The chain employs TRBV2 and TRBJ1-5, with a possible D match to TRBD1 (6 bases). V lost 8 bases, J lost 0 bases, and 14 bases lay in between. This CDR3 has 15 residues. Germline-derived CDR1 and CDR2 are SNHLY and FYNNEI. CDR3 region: CASGIRDTSNQPQHF. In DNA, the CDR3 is TGTGCCAGCGGGATCCGGGACACTAGCAATCAGCCCCAGCATTTT.

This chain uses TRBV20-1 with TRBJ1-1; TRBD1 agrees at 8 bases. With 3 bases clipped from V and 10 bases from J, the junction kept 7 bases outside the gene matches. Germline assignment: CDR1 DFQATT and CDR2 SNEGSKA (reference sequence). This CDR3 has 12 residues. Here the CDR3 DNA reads TGCAGTGCTAGTCAGGGGGCGAAGGTAGCTTTCTTT. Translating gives CSASQGAKVAFF.

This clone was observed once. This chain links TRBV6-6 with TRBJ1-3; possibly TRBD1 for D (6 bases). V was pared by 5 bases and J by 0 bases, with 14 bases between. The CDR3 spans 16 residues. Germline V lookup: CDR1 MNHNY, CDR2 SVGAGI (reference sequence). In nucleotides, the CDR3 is TGTGCCAGCAGTCCCCGGGACACAATCTCTGGAAACACCATATATTTT. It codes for CASSPRDTISGNTIYF.

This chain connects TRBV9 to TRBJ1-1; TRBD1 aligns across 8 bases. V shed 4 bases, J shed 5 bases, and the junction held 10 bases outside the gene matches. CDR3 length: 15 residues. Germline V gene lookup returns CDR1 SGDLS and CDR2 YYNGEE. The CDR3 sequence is CASSLLQGAHTEAFF. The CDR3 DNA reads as TGTGCCAGCAGCCTTCTTCAGGGGGCGCATACTGAAGCTTTCTTT. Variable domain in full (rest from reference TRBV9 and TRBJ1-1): DSGVTQTPKHLITATGQRVTLRCSPRSGDLSVYWYQQSLDQGLQFLIQYYNGEERAKGNILERFSAQQFPDLHSELNLSSLELGDSALYFCASSLLQGAHTEAFFGQGTRLTVV.

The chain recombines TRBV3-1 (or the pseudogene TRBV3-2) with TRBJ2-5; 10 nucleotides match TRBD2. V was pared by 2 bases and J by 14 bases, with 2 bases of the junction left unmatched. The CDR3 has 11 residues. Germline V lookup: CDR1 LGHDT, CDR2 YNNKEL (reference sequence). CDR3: CASSQLAGAYF. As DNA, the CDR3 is TGTGCCAGCAGCCAACTAGCGGGGGCTTACTTC.

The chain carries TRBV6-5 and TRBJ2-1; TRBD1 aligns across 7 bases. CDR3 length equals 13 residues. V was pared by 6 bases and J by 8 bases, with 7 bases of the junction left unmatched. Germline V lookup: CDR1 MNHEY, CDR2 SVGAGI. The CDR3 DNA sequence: TGTGCCAGCAGCGACAGGGTAGATGATGAGCAGTTCTTC. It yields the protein CASSDRVDDEQFF.

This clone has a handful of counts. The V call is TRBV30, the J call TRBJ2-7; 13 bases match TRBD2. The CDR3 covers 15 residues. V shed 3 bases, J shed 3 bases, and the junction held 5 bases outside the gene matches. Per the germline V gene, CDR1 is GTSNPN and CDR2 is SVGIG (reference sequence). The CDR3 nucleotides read TGTGCCTGGAGGCCCGGACTAGCGGGGGACTACGAGCAGTACTTC. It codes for CAWRPGLAGDYEQYF.

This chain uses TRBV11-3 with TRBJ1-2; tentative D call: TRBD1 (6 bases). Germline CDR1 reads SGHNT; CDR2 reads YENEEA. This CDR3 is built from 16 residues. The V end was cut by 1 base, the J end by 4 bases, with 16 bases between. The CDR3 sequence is CASSLGLDSSLYGYTF. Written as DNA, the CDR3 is TGTGCCAGCAGCTTAGGGTTGGACAGCTCACTCTATGGCTACACCTTC.

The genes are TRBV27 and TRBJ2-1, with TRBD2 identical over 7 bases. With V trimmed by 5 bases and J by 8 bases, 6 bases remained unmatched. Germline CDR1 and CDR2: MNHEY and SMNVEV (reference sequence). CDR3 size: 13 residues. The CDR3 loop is CASSPNGRDEQFF. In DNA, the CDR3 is TGTGCCAGCAGTCCAAATGGGAGGGATGAGCAGTTCTTC.

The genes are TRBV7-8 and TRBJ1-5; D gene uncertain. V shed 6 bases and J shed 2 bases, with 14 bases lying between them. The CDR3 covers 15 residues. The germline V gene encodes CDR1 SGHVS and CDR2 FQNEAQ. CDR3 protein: CASRAKEAGNQPQHF. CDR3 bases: TGTGCCAGCAGGGCCAAGGAGGCGGGCAATCAGCCCCAGCATTTT.

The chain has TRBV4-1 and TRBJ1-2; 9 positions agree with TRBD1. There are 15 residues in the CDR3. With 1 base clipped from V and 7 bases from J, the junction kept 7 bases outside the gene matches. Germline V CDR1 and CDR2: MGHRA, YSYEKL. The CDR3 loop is CASSQVGQGRSGYTF. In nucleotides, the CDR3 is TGCGCCAGCAGCCAAGTGGGACAGGGAAGAAGTGGCTACACCTTC.

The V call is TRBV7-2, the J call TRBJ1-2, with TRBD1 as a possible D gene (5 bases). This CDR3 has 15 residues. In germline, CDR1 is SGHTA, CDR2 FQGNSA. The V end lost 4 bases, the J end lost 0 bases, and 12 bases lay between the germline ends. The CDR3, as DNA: TGTGCCAGCAGCTATTCAGGGATCTCTAACTATGGCTACACCTTC. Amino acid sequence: CASSYSGISNYGYTF.

Here the CDR3 DNA reads TGTGCCAGCAGGGCCCCCCTCTCCTACAATGAGCAGTTCTTC. It encodes CASRAPLSYNEQFF. The chain employs TRBV13 and TRBJ2-1, with D unclear. The CDR3 totals 14 residues. The ends were cut back, 6 bases at V and 0 bases at J, with 9 bases in the middle. Germline loops: CDR1 PRHDT, CDR2 FYEKMQ (reference sequence).

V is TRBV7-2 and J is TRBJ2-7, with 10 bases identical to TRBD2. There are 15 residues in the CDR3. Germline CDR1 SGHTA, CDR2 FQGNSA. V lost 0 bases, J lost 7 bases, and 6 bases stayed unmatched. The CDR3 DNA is TGTGCCAGCAGCTTAGCAGCGGGGGGGCCTGATGAGCAGTACTTC. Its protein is CASSLAAGGPDEQYF.

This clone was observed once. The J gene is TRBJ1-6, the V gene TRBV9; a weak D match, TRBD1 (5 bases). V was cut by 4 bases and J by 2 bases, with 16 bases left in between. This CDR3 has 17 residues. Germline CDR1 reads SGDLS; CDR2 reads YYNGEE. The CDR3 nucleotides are TGTGCCAGCAGCACGGGACTACCGGGGGCCTATAATTCACCCCTCCACTTT. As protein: CASSTGLPGAYNSPLHF.

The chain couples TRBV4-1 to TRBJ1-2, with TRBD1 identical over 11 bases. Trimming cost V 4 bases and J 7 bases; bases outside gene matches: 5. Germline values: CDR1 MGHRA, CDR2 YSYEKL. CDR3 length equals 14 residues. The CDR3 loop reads CASSLPGQGGGYTF. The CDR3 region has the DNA TGCGCCAGCAGCCTGCCGGGACAGGGGGGTGGCTACACCTTC.

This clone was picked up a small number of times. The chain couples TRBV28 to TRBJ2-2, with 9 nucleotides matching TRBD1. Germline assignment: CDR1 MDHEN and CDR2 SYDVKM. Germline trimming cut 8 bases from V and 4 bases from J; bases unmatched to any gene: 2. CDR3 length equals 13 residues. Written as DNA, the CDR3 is TGTGCCAGCTCGACAGGGGGCACCGGGGAGCTGTTTTTT. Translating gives CASSTGGTGELFF. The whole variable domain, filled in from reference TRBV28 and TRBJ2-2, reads DVKVTQSSRYLVKRTGEKVFLECVQDMDHENMFWYRQDPGLGLRLIYFSYDVKMKEKGDIPEGYSVSREKKERFSLILESASTNQTSMYLCASSTGGTGELFFGEGSRLTVL.

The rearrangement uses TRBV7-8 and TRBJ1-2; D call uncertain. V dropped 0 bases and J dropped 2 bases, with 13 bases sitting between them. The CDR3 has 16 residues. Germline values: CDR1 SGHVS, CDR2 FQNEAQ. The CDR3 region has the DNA TGTGCCAGCAGCTTAGCGGTCCCGTCTCTAAACTATGGCTACACCTTC. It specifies CASSLAVPSLNYGYTF.

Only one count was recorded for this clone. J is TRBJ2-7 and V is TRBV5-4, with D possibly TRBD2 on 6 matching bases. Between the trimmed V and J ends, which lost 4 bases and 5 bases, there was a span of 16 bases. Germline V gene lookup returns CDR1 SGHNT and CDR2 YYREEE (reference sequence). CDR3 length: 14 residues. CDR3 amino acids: CASSPQAGIDEQYF. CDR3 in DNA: TGTGCCAGCAGCCCCCAGGCGGGGATCGACGAGCAGTACTTC. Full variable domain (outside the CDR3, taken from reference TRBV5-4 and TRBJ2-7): ETGVTQSPTHLIKTRGQQVTLRCSSQSGHNTVSWYQQALGQGPQFIFQYYREEENGRGNFPPRFSGLQFPNYSSELNVNALELDDSALYLCASSPQAGIDEQYFGPGTRLTVT.

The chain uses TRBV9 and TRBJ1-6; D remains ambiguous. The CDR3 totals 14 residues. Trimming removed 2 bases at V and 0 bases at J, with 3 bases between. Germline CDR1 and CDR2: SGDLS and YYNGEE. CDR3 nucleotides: TGTGCCAGCAGCGTTAGCTCCTATAATTCACCCCTCCACTTT. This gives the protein CASSVSSYNSPLHF.